Below are 14 T cell receptor beta chains sequenced from a single sample in a study of T cell repertoires in cytomegalovirus infection. TCRdb fed the reads into MiXCR, producing one record per CDR3 protein. The table shows some 500,000 distinct CDR3 sequences, with 35% to 50% occurring only once. These receptors' antigens are unknown. Here the sequenced sample was cultured PBMCs, taken from culture after CMV antigen stimulation. These receptor sequences come from a human donor in good health (CMV status not recorded). Some clones in this sample may be carry-over from other donors' samples.

The chain links TRBV2 to TRBJ1-5; a possible D gene is TRBD1 (5 bases). The CDR3 runs to 15 residues. Per the germline V gene, CDR1 is SNHLY and CDR2 is FYNNEI. V lost 1 base to trimming and J lost 0 bases, with 7 bases between them. CDR3 in amino acids: CASSEEQDSNQPQHF. CDR3 sequence (DNA): TGTGCCAGCAGTGAAGAACAGGATAGCAATCAGCCCCAGCATTTT. Full variable domain (rest looked up from reference TRBV2 and TRBJ1-5): EPEVTQTPSHQVTQMGQEVILRCVPISNHLYFYWYRQILGQKVEFLVSFYNNEISEKSEIFDDQFSVERPDGSNFTLKIRSTKLEDSAMYFCASSEEQDSNQPQHFGDGTRLSIL.

This clonotype was detected only once. This chain connects TRBV20-1 to TRBJ2-1; D remains unclear. Looked up from germline, CDR1 is DFQATT and CDR2 is SNEGSKA (reference sequence). CDR3 length: 13 residues. V shed 3 bases and J shed 4 bases, with 10 bases lying between them. Here the CDR3 DNA reads TGCAGTGCTAGTAGTAGCATTTACAATGAGCAGTTCTTC. Residues: CSASSSIYNEQFF.

The chain uses TRBV12-3 or TRBV12-4 and TRBJ1-2, with D perhaps TRBD1 (6 bases). This CDR3 is 12 amino acids long. V was pared by 7 bases and J by 8 bases, with 14 bases between. The CDR3 sequence: CASNEQGRGYTF. The DNA for the CDR3 is TGTGCCAGCAACGAACAGGGTCGCGGCTACACCTTC.

This clonotype was found a few times. The J gene is TRBJ2-1, the V gene TRBV28; 8 bases map to TRBD2. J was trimmed by 6 bases and V by 0 bases; bases with no gene match: 10. The CDR3 totals 17 residues. Germline CDR1 reads MDHEN; CDR2 reads SYDVKM. In nucleotides, the CDR3 is TGTGCCAGCAGTTTATGGGGGCTTCGGGGGGGGGTCAATGAGCAGTTCTTC. This translates into CASSLWGLRGGVNEQFF.

The chain employs TRBV27 and TRBJ2-5; 8 bases are shared with TRBD2. Looked up from germline, CDR1 is MNHEY and CDR2 is SMNVEV (reference sequence). The CDR3 loop spans 14 amino acids. The trim removed 8 bases at V and 7 bases at J, leaving 12 bases unmatched. The CDR3 region is CASFPGGPGGTQYF. CDR3 nucleotide sequence: TGTGCCAGCTTCCCGGGGGGGCCAGGTGGGACCCAGTACTTC.

This clonotype has a handful of counts. This chain joins TRBV5-5 and TRBJ2-1, with a tentative D call TRBD2 (5 bases). Germline CDR1 reads SGHKS; CDR2 reads YYEKEE (reference sequence). This CDR3 comprises 13 residues. V was pared by 4 bases and J by 10 bases, with 15 bases between. The CDR3 protein is CASSPLAPGEQFF. The CDR3 coding sequence is TGTGCCAGCAGCCCGCTAGCCCCTGGGGAGCAGTTCTTC.

This clonotype was found a few times. The chain employs TRBV12-3 or TRBV12-4 and TRBJ2-5; 12 bases align to TRBD2. Losses at the gene ends were 6 bases for V and 5 bases for J; bases not matched to a gene: 7. The CDR3 is 15 residues long. CDR3 sequence reads: CASRSLAGGGETQYF. The CDR3 nucleotides are TGTGCCAGCAGGTCGCTAGCGGGAGGGGGTGAGACCCAGTACTTC.

This clonotype showed up just a few times. The CDR3: CASSEGGLVREQYF. The CDR3 DNA reads TGTGCCAGCAGTGAGGGGGGACTAGTGCGGGAGCAGTACTTC. V is TRBV6-1 and J is TRBJ2-7, with 8 bases aligning to TRBD2. The CDR3 consists of 14 residues. Trimming removed 3 bases from V and 7 bases from J; junction bases left unmatched: 8. CDR1 and CDR2 from the germline V gene are MNHNS and SASEGT.

The J gene is TRBJ2-7, the V gene TRBV12-3 or TRBV12-4; 10 nucleotides line up with TRBD1. V was clipped by 5 bases and J by 0 bases; unmatched bases: 4. The CDR3 totals 15 residues. CDR3 protein: CASSPWDRGSYEQYF. The CDR3 DNA sequence: TGTGCCAGCAGTCCGTGGGACAGGGGCTCCTACGAGCAGTACTTC.

The chain combines TRBV5-4 with TRBJ1-2; maybe TRBD1 (5 bases). With 2 bases removed from V and 2 bases from J, the gap between germline ends came to 13 bases. Looked up from germline, CDR1 is SGHNT and CDR2 is YYREEE (reference sequence). The CDR3 sequence is 15 residues long. CDR3 nucleotides: TGTGCCAGCAGCTTAGTGAGGGGATCAAACTATGGCTACACCTTC. Translation gives CASSLVRGSNYGYTF.

The chain links TRBV7-2 to TRBJ1-4; D not certain. V was trimmed by 2 bases and J by 7 bases, leaving 11 bases between them. This CDR3 is built from 14 residues. Germline V CDR1 and CDR2: SGHTA, FQGNSA. In DNA, the CDR3 is TGTGCCAGCAGCTTATCGTCGGGCGGTGAAAAACTGTTTTTT. The encoded protein is CASSLSSGGEKLFF. The complete variable domain, with remaining parts taken from reference TRBV7-2 and TRBJ1-4, reads GAGVSQSPSNKVTEKGKDVELRCDPISGHTALYWYRQSLGQGLEFLIYFQGNSAPDKSGLPSDRFSAERTGGSVSTLTIQRTQQEDSAVYLCASSLSSGGEKLFFGSGTQLSVL.

This clonotype has a handful of counts. The chain couples TRBV20-1 to TRBJ2-3, with no clear D. CDR3 length: 14 amino acids. The V and J ends lost 5 bases and 0 bases respectively, with 12 bases between them. Germline V gene lookup returns CDR1 DFQATT and CDR2 SNEGSKA (reference sequence). CDR3 loop: CSAVRAGSTDTQYF. CDR3 nucleotide sequence: TGCAGTGCTGTAAGGGCAGGCAGCACAGATACGCAGTATTTT.

This clonotype was counted ten times or more. The CDR3 sequence: CASSSGASSYNSPLHF. In DNA, the CDR3 is TGTGCCAGCAGTTCGGGCGCGAGCTCCTATAATTCACCCCTCCACTTT. J is TRBJ1-6 and V is TRBV28; no clear D gene. V lost 4 bases, J lost 0 bases, and 10 bases lay in between. Germline V lookup: CDR1 MDHEN, CDR2 SYDVKM. There are 16 residues in the CDR3.

The chain is built from TRBV4-3 and TRBJ2-3, with 9 bases lining up with TRBD2. Germline CDR1 is LGHNA and CDR2 is YSLEER. Trimming removed 2 bases from V and 3 bases from J; junction bases left unmatched: 9. CDR3 length: 17 amino acids. CDR3 residues: CASSQSTGTSRTDTQYF. DNA for the CDR3: TGCGCCAGCAGCCAATCAACCGGGACTAGCCGTACAGATACGCAGTATTTT.